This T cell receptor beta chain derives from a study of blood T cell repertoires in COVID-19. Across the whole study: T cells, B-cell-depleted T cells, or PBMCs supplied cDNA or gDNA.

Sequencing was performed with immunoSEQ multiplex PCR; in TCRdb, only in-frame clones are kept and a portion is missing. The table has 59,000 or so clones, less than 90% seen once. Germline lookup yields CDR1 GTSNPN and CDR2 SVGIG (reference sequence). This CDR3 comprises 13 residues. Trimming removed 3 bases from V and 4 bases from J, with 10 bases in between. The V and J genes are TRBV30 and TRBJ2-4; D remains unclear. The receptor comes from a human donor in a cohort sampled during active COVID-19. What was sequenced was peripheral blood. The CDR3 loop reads CAWSMWQKNIQYF. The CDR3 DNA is TGTGCCTGGAGCATGTGGCAGAAAAACATTCAGTACTTC.